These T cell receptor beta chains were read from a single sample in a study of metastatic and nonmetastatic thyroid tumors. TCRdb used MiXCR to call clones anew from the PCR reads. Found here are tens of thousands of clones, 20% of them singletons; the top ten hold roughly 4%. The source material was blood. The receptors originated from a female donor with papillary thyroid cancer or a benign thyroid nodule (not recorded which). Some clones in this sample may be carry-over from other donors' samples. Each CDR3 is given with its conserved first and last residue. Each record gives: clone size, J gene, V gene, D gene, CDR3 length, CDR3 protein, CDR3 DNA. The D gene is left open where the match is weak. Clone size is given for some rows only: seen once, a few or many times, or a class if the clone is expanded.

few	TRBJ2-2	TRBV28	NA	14	CVSREQGPTGQLFF	TGTGTCAGCAGGGAACAGGGACCAACCGGGCAGCTGTTTTTT
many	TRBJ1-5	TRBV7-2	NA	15	CASSLKAYSNQPQHF	TGTGCCAGCAGCTTAAAGGCCTATAGCAATCAGCCCCAGCATTTT
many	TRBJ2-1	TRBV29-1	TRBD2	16	CSVSSWGSGRADEQFF	TGCAGCGTATCCAGTTGGGGTAGCGGGAGGGCCGATGAGCAGTTCTTC
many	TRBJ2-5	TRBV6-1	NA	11	CASSWGETQYF	TGTGCCAGCAGTTGGGGGGAGACCCAGTACTTC
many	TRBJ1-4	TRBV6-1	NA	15	CASSGRGAGGEKLLF	TGTGCCAGCAGTGGACGGGGTGCGGGTGGTGAAAAACTGCTTTTT
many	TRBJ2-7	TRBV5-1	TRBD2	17	CASSQGLAASLNYEQYF	TGCGCCAGCAGTCAGGGACTAGCGGCAAGTCTTAACTACGAGCAGTACTTC
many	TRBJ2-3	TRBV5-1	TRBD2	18	CASSRTSGRLRSADTQYF	TGCGCCAGCAGCCGGACTAGCGGGAGGCTTCGGTCTGCAGATACGCAGTATTTT
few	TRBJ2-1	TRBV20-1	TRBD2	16	CIADLSLSGGNNEQFF	TGCATTGCGGATCTAAGCCTATCGGGAGGGAACAATGAGCAGTTCTTC
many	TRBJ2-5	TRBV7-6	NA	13	CASSLVGGETQYF	TGTGCCAGCAGCTTAGTCGGGGGTGAGACCCAGTACTTC
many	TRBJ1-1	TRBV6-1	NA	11	CASSYSLQAFF	TGTGCCAGCAGCTACAGCCTTCAAGCTTTCTTT
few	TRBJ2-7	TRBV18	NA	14	CASSPPANNCEQYF	TGTGCCAGCTCACCACCTGCCAATAACTGCGAGCAGTACTTC
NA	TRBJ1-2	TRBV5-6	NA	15	CASSLSGAGSYGYTF	TGTGCCAGCAGCTTGTCAGGGGCGGGTAGCTATGGCTACACCTTC
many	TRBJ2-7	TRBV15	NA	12	CATSRDGYEQYF	TGTGCCACCAGCAGAGACGGTTACGAGCAGTACTTC
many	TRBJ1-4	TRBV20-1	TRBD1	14	CSASRDRGFEKLFF	TGCAGTGCTTCCCGGGACAGGGGGTTTGAAAAACTGTTTTTT
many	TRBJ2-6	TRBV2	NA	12	CASSLEANVLTF	TGTGCCAGCAGTCTCGAGGCCAACGTCCTGACTTTC
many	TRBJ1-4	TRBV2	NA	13	CASIPSRNEKLFF	TGTGCCAGCATACCCAGTCGTAATGAAAAACTGTTTTTT
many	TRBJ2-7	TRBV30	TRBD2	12	CASGLAVGEQYF	TGTGCCTCGGGACTAGCGGTGGGCGAGCAGTACTTC
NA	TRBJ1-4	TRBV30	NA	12	CAGGAKGEKLFF	TGTGCCGGGGGTGCGAAGGGAGAAAAACTGTTTTTT
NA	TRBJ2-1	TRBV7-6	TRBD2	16	CASSPRGSSGIREQFF	TGTGCCAGCAGCCCTAGGGGGAGTAGCGGGATCCGGGAGCAGTTCTTC
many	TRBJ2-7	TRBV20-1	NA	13	CSAREGAVDEQYF	TGCAGTGCTAGAGAAGGGGCGGTGGACGAGCAGTACTTC
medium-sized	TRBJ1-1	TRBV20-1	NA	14	CSAPRGGVNTEAFF	TGCAGTGCCCCCCGTGGTGGGGTGAACACTGAAGCTTTCTTT
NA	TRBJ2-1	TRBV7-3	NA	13	CASSLSINNDQFF	TGTGCCAGCAGCTTAAGCATAAACAACGATCAGTTCTTC
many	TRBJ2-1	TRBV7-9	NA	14	CASSTGDYNNEQFF	TGTGCCAGCAGCACAGGTGACTACAACAATGAGCAGTTCTTC
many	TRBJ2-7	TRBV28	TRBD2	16	CASSPRLAGISYEQYF	TGTGCCAGCAGTCCCCGGCTAGCGGGGATCTCCTACGAGCAGTACTTC
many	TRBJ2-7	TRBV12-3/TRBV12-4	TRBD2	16	CASSLARLAATYEQYF	TGTGCCAGCAGTTTAGCGCGACTAGCGGCAACCTACGAGCAGTACTTC
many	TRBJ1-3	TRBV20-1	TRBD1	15	CSAPPLTGVGNTIYF	TGCAGTGCCCCGCCCTTGACAGGGGTGGGAAACACCATATATTTT
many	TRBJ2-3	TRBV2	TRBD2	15	CASILVAGSTDTQYF	TGTGCCAGCATTCTAGTAGCGGGAAGCACAGATACGCAGTATTTT
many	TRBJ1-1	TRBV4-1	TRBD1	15	CASSQGGTGGREAFF	TGCGCCAGCAGCCAAGGAGGGACAGGGGGCCGGGAAGCTTTCTTT
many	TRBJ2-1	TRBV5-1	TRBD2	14	CASSFPGGLNEQFF	TGCGCCAGCAGCTTCCCGGGAGGGCTTAATGAGCAGTTCTTC
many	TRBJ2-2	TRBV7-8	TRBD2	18	CASSSRTSGSPRTGELFF	TGTGCCAGCAGCTCACGGACTAGCGGGAGCCCCAGGACCGGGGAGCTGTTTTTT
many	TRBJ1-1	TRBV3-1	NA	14	CASSQRGSATEAFF	TGTGCCAGCAGCCAAAGAGGGTCCGCGACTGAAGCTTTCTTT
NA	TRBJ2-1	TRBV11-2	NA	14	CAISSNRVGNEQFF	TGTGCCATCAGCAGCAACAGGGTTGGCAATGAGCAGTTCTTC
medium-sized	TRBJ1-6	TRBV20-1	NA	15	CSARPRDTYNSPLHF	TGCAGTGCTAGACCCCGGGACACTTATAATTCACCCCTCCACTTT
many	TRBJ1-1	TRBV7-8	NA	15	CASSLALLGSGEAFF	TGTGCCAGCAGCTTAGCGCTATTAGGTAGCGGTGAAGCTTTCTTT
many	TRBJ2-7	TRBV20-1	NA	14	CSADTPGQSFEQYF	TGCAGTGCCGACACACCGGGACAAAGTTTCGAGCAGTACTTC
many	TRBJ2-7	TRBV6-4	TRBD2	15	CASSDSSSGSDEQYF	TGTGCCAGCAGTGACTCGAGTAGCGGGAGTGACGAGCAGTACTTC
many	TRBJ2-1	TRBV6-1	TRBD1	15	CASSVQGESYNEQFF	TGTGCCAGCAGTGTTCAGGGGGAATCCTACAATGAGCAGTTCTTC
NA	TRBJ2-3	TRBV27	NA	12	CASIFDRDTQYF	TGTGCCAGCATTTTCGACAGAGATACGCAGTATTTT
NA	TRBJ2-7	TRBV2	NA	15	CASSARSWRLTEQYF	TGTGCCAGCAGTGCTCGTAGCTGGAGACTCACCGAGCAGTACTTC
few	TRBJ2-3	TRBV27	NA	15	CASSLWPVTTDMQYF	TGTGCCAGCAGTTTATGGCCAGTCACAACAGATATGCAGTATTTT
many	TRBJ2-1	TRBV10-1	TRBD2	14	CASSEGGRANEQFF	TGCGCCAGCAGTGAGGGCGGGAGGGCGAATGAGCAGTTCTTC
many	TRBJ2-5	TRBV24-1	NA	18	CATSDFGSDSLVRETQYF	TGTGCCACCAGTGATTTTGGGTCGGACTCCCTGGTTCGAGAGACCCAGTACTTC
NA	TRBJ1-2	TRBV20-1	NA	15	CSASTAGEGSYGYTF	TGCAGTGCTAGCACCGCAGGGGAAGGTAGCTATGGCTACACCTTC
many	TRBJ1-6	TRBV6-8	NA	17	CASSKFGLTSYNSPLHF	TGTGCCAGCAGCAAATTCGGCTTAACCTCCTATAATTCACCCCTCCACTTT
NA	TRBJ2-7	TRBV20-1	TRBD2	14	CSAPPGGRKYDQYF	TGCAGTGCTCCACCCGGCGGGAGAAAGTACGATCAGTACTTC
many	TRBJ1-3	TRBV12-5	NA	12	CASTETGNTIYF	TGTGCTAGCACAGAGACTGGAAACACCATATATTTT
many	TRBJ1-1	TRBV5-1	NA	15	CASSLAGPPNTEAFF	TGCGCCAGCAGCTTGGCCGGGCCGCCGAACACTGAAGCTTTCTTT
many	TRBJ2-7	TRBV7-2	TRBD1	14	CASSSTGFTGEQYF	TGTGCCAGCAGCTCGACAGGGTTTACGGGGGAGCAGTACTTC
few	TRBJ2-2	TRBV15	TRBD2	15	CATSGLAVDAGELFF	TGTGCCACCAGTGGACTAGCGGTAGACGCCGGGGAGCTGTTTTTT
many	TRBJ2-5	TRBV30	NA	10	CAWEEETQYF	TGTGCCTGGGAGGAGGAGACCCAGTACTTC
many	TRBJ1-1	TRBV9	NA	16	CASSARGTGMNTEAFF	TGTGCCAGCAGCGCCAGGGGAACCGGAATGAACACTGAAGCTTTCTTT
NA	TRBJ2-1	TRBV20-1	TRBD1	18	CSARDTGTGETSWNEQFF	TGCAGTGCTAGAGATACAGGGACAGGGGAGACTAGCTGGAATGAGCAGTTCTTC
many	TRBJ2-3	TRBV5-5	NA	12	CASRRQSDTQYF	TGTGCCAGCAGACGTCAGTCCGATACGCAGTATTTT
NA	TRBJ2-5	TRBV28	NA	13	CTSSPHTQENQYF	TGTACCAGCAGTCCCCATACCCAAGAGAACCAGTACTTC
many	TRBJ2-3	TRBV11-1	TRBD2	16	CASSWAGGPGTDTQYF	TGTGCCAGCAGCTGGGCGGGAGGGCCCGGCACAGATACGCAGTATTTT
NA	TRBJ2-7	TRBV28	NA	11	CARSLFDEQYF	TGTGCCAGAAGTTTATTTGACGAGCAGTACTTT
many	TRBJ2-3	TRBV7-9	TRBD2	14	CASSTSGSFDTQYF	TGTGCCAGCAGCACTAGCGGGAGTTTTGATACGCAGTATTTT
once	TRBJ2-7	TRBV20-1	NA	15	CIAPPAGGISYEQYF	TGCATTGCTCCCCCAGCAGGGGGGATCTCCTACGAGCAGTACTTC
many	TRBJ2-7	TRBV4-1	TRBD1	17	CASSRPGQGPDRYEQYF	TGCGCCAGCAGCCGCCCGGGACAGGGCCCGGATAGGTACGAGCAGTACTTC
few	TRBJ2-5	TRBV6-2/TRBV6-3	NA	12	CASMDLKETQYF	TGTGCCAGCATGGACCTAAAAGAGACCCAGTACTTC